The 27 T cell receptor beta chains presented below share a single source sample, sequenced in a study of T cell repertoires in cytomegalovirus infection. Each CDR3 protein gets one entry after TCRdb re-called the reads with MiXCR. The sample records about 440,000 distinct CDR3 sequences, around 32% being singletons. The sequencing sample was made of PBMCs. The origin of the receptors is a human donor in good health (CMV status not recorded). Some clones in this sample may be carry-over from other donors' samples.

This sequence joins TRBV7-9 and TRBJ1-6; D possibly corresponds to TRBD1 (5 bases). Between the trimmed V and J ends, which lost 3 bases and 5 bases, there was a span of 14 bases. The germline V gene encodes CDR1 SEHNR and CDR2 FQNEAQ (reference sequence). The CDR3 covers 16 residues. This chain's CDR3 is CASSFIMGLHNSPLHF. The CDR3, as DNA: TGTGCCAGCAGCTTCATAATGGGACTTCATAATTCACCCCTCCACTTT.

This clonotype has just a few counts. The chain combines TRBV25-1 with TRBJ1-1, with D unclear. Germline V gene lookup returns CDR1 MGHDK and CDR2 SYGVNS. There are 15 residues in the CDR3. V shed 3 bases and J shed 6 bases, with 17 bases lying between them. DNA of the CDR3: TGTGCCAGCAGTGAGGTAGTCGGAAAATTGGCTGAAGCTTTCTTT. Translating it yields CASSEVVGKLAEAFF.

This chain links TRBV2 with TRBJ2-3, with 7 bases aligning to TRBD1. Trimming took 6 bases from V and 5 from J; bases not matched to a gene: 8. The CDR3 sequence is 14 residues long. The germline V gene encodes CDR1 SNHLY and CDR2 FYNNEI. CDR3 DNA sequence: TGTGCCAGCAGGGGAACAGGGGACGTAGATACGCAGTATTTT. As protein: CASRGTGDVDTQYF.

The chain links TRBV2 to TRBJ2-1, with TRBD1 matching over 7 bases. Germline trimming cut 4 bases from V and 5 bases from J; bases unmatched to any gene: 5. The CDR3 spans 14 residues. CDR1 and CDR2 from the germline V gene are SNHLY and FYNNEI. The CDR3 is CASSGETGNNEQFF. As DNA, the CDR3 is TGTGCCAGCAGTGGGGAGACAGGGAACAATGAGCAGTTCTTC.

This rearrangement joins TRBV20-1 to TRBJ2-6; the D call may be TRBD1 or TRBD2 (5 bases each). The germline V and J ends were trimmed by 4 bases and 6 bases, with 19 bases remaining between them. This CDR3 region has 16 residues. Germline CDR1 reads DFQATT; CDR2 reads SNEGSKA (reference sequence). The CDR3 DNA reads TGCAGTGCTAAAGGGTGGGGACGCGAAGCGGCCAACGTCCTGACTTTC. Its translation: CSAKGWGREAANVLTF.

To note about this clonotype: A single base separates this from a much larger clone, so it may be a read error. This sequence joins TRBV12-3 or TRBV12-4 and TRBJ2-7, with a weak D call TRBD2 (6 bases). The CDR3 sequence is 13 residues long. With 7 bases removed from V and 4 bases from J, the gap between germline ends came to 14 bases. DNA for the CDR3: TGTGCCAGCACCACACGGGGGAGTTACGAGCAGTACTTC. Encoded protein: CASTTRGSYEQYF.

This clonotype was counted a single time. This sequence may be a read error, since a much larger clone differs from it by one base. The gene calls are TRBV7-2 and TRBJ2-1; possibly TRBD2 for D (7 bases). This CDR3 is 15 amino acids long. CDR1 and CDR2 from the germline V gene are SGHTA and FQGNSA. The CDR3 region is CASSLTGGSYNEQLF. The CDR3 DNA follows: TGTGCCAGCAGCTTAACGGGGGGCTCCTACAATGAGCAGTTATTC. Complete variable domain (other parts from reference TRBV7-2 and TRBJ2-1): GAGVSQSPSNKVTEKGKDVELRCDPISGHTALYWYRQSLGQGLEFLIYFQGNSAPDKSGLPSDRFSAERTGGSVSTLTIQRTQQEDSAVYLCASSLTGGSYNEQLFGPGTRLTVL.

J is TRBJ2-4 and V is TRBV12-3 or TRBV12-4; the D gene is possibly TRBD1 (5 bases). CDR3 length: 17 amino acids. V lost 5 bases to trimming and J lost 1 base, with 18 bases between them. CDR3 region: CASSPYGANVAKNIQYF. CDR3 sequence (DNA): TGTGCCAGCAGTCCCTATGGGGCTAATGTCGCCAAAAACATTCAGTACTTC.

This clonotype was observed a handful of times. The CDR3 nucleotides are TGTGCCAGCAGTCCACGTAGGGGGCTGGGCACTGAAGCTTTCTTT. This gives the protein CASSPRRGLGTEAFF. J is TRBJ1-1 and V is TRBV6-2 or TRBV6-3, with 7 nucleotides matching TRBD1. This CDR3 region has 15 residues. Germline CDR1 is MNHEY and CDR2 is SVGEGT. V shed 5 bases, J shed 4 bases, and the junction held 10 bases outside the gene matches.

This clonotype showed up just a few times. This rearrangement joins TRBV4-1 to TRBJ1-1; 7 nucleotides match TRBD1. Unmatched junction bases numbered 11, after V lost 1 base and J lost 6 bases. This CDR3 is 16 amino acids long. CDR1 and CDR2 from the germline V gene are MGHRA and YSYEKL. CDR3 nucleotide sequence: TGCGCCAGCAGCCAAGCCCCGACAGGGTCTTTTGCTGAAGCTTTCTTT. It yields the protein CASSQAPTGSFAEAFF.

The table lists this clonotype with a count of one. The rearrangement uses TRBV2 and TRBJ1-6; 8 bases match TRBD1. This CDR3 region has 13 residues. Germline CDR1 reads SNHLY; CDR2 reads FYNNEI. The V gene end was trimmed by 6 bases and the J gene end by 9 bases; junction bases not matched to a gene: 4. The CDR3 DNA reads TGTGCCAGCAGGGACAGGGTCGGTTCACCCCTCCACTTT. Its translation is CASRDRVGSPLHF. Variable domain in full (rest from reference TRBV2 and TRBJ1-6): EPEVTQTPSHQVTQMGQEVILRCVPISNHLYFYWYRQILGQKVEFLVSFYNNEISEKSEIFDDQFSVERPDGSNFTLKIRSTKLEDSAMYFCASRDRVGSPLHFGNGTRLTVT.

The chain recombines TRBV4-1 with TRBJ2-7; no definite D call. Germline V gives CDR1 MGHRA, CDR2 YSYEKL. V was clipped by 0 bases and J by 8 bases, with 14 bases between them. CDR3 size: 14 residues. In DNA form, the CDR3 reads TGCGCCAGCAGCCAAGATGTTTGGGGTTACAAGCAGTACTTC. This gives the protein CASSQDVWGYKQYF.

The rearrangement uses TRBV5-1 and TRBJ2-2; 8 positions match TRBD2. Germline-derived CDR1 and CDR2 are SGHRS and YFSETQ. Germline trimming cut 3 bases from V and 2 bases from J; bases unmatched to any gene: 12. This CDR3 has 18 amino acids. The CDR3: CASSSASGGITNTGELFF. CDR3 nucleotides: TGCGCCAGCAGCTCAGCCAGCGGGGGAATCACCAACACCGGGGAGCTGTTTTTT.

V gene TRBV15 combines with J gene TRBJ1-3; 11 bases match TRBD1. The CDR3 runs 17 residues. Looked up from germline, CDR1 is LNHNV and CDR2 is YYDKDF (reference sequence). J lost 0 bases, V lost 1 base, and 2 bases had no gene match. Here the CDR3 reads CATSRAGTGGSGNTIYF. The DNA of the CDR3 is TGTGCCACCAGCAGAGCCGGGACAGGGGGCTCTGGAAACACCATATATTTT.

For this clonotype: One end of the junction varies from germline; a read error may be responsible. CDR3: CTSMDSGTDTQYF. CDR3 DNA sequence: TGTACCAGCATGGACAGCGGCACAGATACGCAGTATTTT. This chain links TRBV28 with TRBJ2-3, with TRBD1 as a possible D gene (6 bases). The CDR3 is 13 residues long. Germline V gives CDR1 MDHEN, CDR2 SYDVKM. Complete variable domain (other parts from reference TRBV28 and TRBJ2-3): DVKVTQSSRYLVKRTGEKVFLECVQDMDHENMFWYRQDPGLGLRLIYFSYDVKMKEKGDIPEGYSVSREKKERFSLILESASTNQTSMYLCTSMDSGTDTQYFGPGTRLTVL.

V and J are TRBV3-1 and TRBJ1-5; D is unclear. V was clipped by 1 base and J by 5 bases, with 6 bases between them. Germline values: CDR1 LGHDT, CDR2 YNNKEL (reference sequence). This CDR3 is built from 13 residues. Written as DNA, the CDR3 is TGTGCCAGCAGCCAAGGAGATTATCAGCCCCAGCATTTT. Encoded protein: CASSQGDYQPQHF.

Regarding this clonotype: A much larger clone differs from this one at a single base, so this may be a read error. The chain is built from TRBV7-2 and TRBJ2-1; D perhaps matches TRBD2 (5 bases). This CDR3 spans 11 amino acids. CDR1 SGHTA and CDR2 FQGNSA come from the germline V gene. As DNA, the CDR3 is TGTGCCAGCAGCTTGAGTTGGGAGCAGTTATTC. This encodes CASSLSWEQLF.

In this sample, this clonotype turned up a few times. The chain uses TRBV11-3 and TRBJ2-3; 7 positions agree with TRBD2. CDR1 and CDR2 (germline): SGHNT, YENEEA. CDR3 length: 15 residues. V lost 4 bases and J lost 4; bases outside the gene matches: 8. The CDR3 region is CASSSEPGRADTQYF. The CDR3 DNA is TGTGCCAGCAGCTCCGAACCGGGGAGGGCAGATACGCAGTATTTT. Looking up the rest from reference TRBV11-3 and TRBJ2-3 gives the full variable domain: EAGVVQSPRYKIIEKKQPVAFWCNPISGHNTLYWYLQNLGQGPELLIRYENEEAVDDSQLPKDRFSAERLKGVDSTLKIQPAELGDSAVYLCASSSEPGRADTQYFGPGTRLTVL.

This clonotype was counted many times. The V gene is TRBV7-2, the J gene TRBJ1-5; TRBD1 might be the D (6 bases). This CDR3 spans 14 amino acids. Germline lookup yields CDR1 SGHTA and CDR2 FQGNSA. V was pared by 1 base and J by 5 bases, with 9 bases between. CDR3 nucleotide sequence: TGTGCCAGCAGCTTAGAGCCAGGGGATCAGCCCCAGCATTTT. Translated: CASSLEPGDQPQHF.

The chain employs TRBV11-2 and TRBJ2-2; maybe TRBD1 (8 bases). Trimming left V 4 bases short and J 6 bases short, with 15 bases between. Per germline, CDR1 SGHAT and CDR2 FQNNGV. This CDR3 is built from 15 residues. CDR3 sequence (DNA): TGTGCCAGCAGCTCCACAGGGGGGGGACCCGGGGAGCTGTTTTTT. It specifies CASSSTGGGPGELFF.

This clonotype was picked up a small number of times. This chain joins TRBV7-8 and TRBJ2-7; D is unclear. This CDR3 region has 11 residues. Trimming removed 5 bases at V and 3 bases at J, with 5 bases between. Germline V gene sequence: CDR1 SGHVS, CDR2 FQNEAQ. CDR3 amino acids: CASSPYYEQYF. DNA of the CDR3: TGTGCCAGCAGCCCGTACTACGAGCAGTACTTC.

This clonotype was seen a single time. The rearrangement links TRBV9 to TRBJ2-1; no clear D. Trimming removed 4 bases at V and 0 bases at J, with 11 bases between. The CDR3 loop spans 15 amino acids. From germline, CDR1 is SGDLS and CDR2 YYNGEE. CDR3 amino acids: CASSPRISSYNEQFF. Written as DNA, the CDR3 is TGTGCCAGCAGCCCCCGCATTAGCTCCTACAATGAGCAGTTCTTC.

This clonotype was observed many times. The chain carries TRBV11-3 and TRBJ1-5; no firm D call. V was trimmed by 2 bases and J by 1 base, leaving 6 bases between them. From germline, CDR1 is SGHNT and CDR2 YENEEA. CDR3 length equals 14 residues. Here the CDR3 reads CASSLWWSNQPQHF. The DNA of the CDR3 is TGTGCCAGCAGCTTATGGTGGAGCAATCAGCCCCAGCATTTT.

The CDR3, as DNA: TGTGCCAGCAGAGGGACATACTCTAGCACAGATACGCAGTATTTT. Translation: CASRGTYSSTDTQYF. The chain uses TRBV6-5 and TRBJ2-3, with D tentatively TRBD1 (6 bases). This CDR3 spans 15 amino acids. Germline loops: CDR1 MNHEY, CDR2 SVGAGI. V shed 6 bases and J shed 0 bases, with 13 bases lying between them.

The J gene is TRBJ2-4, the V gene TRBV4-1; D possibly corresponds to TRBD1 (6 bases). This CDR3 is 18 amino acids long. Germline V gives CDR1 MGHRA, CDR2 YSYEKL. V was pared by 1 base and J by 0 bases, with 16 bases between. The CDR3 protein is CASSQGTQGRKAKNIQYF. CDR3 DNA sequence: TGCGCCAGCAGCCAAGGCACCCAGGGGAGAAAAGCCAAAAACATTCAGTACTTC.

This clonotype occurred a few times. The chain couples TRBV5-5 to TRBJ1-3, with unresolved D. Germline assignment: CDR1 SGHKS and CDR2 YYEKEE (reference sequence). This CDR3 has 16 amino acids. Trimming removed 1 base at V and 0 bases at J, with 11 bases between. CDR3: CASSLSGMSSGNTIYF. The CDR3 DNA reads TGTGCCAGCAGCTTGTCGGGGATGAGCTCTGGAAACACCATATATTTT.

The gene calls are TRBV6-6 and TRBJ2-7; D gene ambiguous. Germline V CDR1 and CDR2: MNHNY, SVGAGI (reference sequence). There are 13 residues in the CDR3. With 6 bases removed from V and 0 bases from J, the gap between germline ends came to 9 bases. In DNA form, the CDR3 reads TGTGCCAGCAGCGGAGTAGACTCCTACGAGCAGTACTTC. Amino acid sequence: CASSGVDSYEQYF.